By sample fraction, the clone carrying this T cell receptor delta chain is medium-sized. Antigen unknown. The sample originates from a study of delta chains in infants with herpesvirus infections. Background on the study: Infants infected with CMV after birth were searched for public fetal Vdelta1/Vgamma8 clonotype.

Gamma-chain- and delta-chain-specific primers converted PBMC RNA into TCR cDNA. TCRdb re-identified clones in the RT-PCR reads via CATT. Of more than 700 delta-chain clones detected, over 30% appear once; the ten largest clones hold around 15%. The CDR3 contains 21 residues. Looked up from germline, CDR1 is TSWWSYY and CDR2 is QGS. Trimming took 4 bases from V and 0 from J; bases not matched to a gene: 20. Regarding the study as a whole: The public clonotype appeared only at the first post-infection time point.

The sequence came from a human donor who was a Ugandan infant, either HIV-exposed or HIV-unexposed (not recorded which). Here the sequenced sample was peripheral blood, taken at time point 1 of longitudinal follow-up. This rearrangement joins TRDV1 to TRDJ1; 10 positions agree with TRDD3. The CDR3 DNA reads TGTGCTCTTGGGGCTCCTTCCTCCTTACTGGGGGATGAGGAGTACACCGATAAACTCATCTTT. It specifies CALGAPSSLLGDEEYTDKLIF.